What follows are 31 T cell receptor beta chains derived from one specimen sequenced in a study of T cell clonality in common variable immunodeficiency. Clones were sequenced by immunoSEQ multiplex PCR, and TCRdb holds only the in-frame ones, with some missing. Observed in the sample are around 30,000 clones, none of them singletons. Sequenced sample: peripheral blood mononuclear cells. These receptors all come from a person aged 18-70 years in good health.

Many counts were recorded for this clone. Read sequence stops 3 residues before the CDR3 end, and the germline J gene provides the missing end. The chain carries TRBV6-2 or TRBV6-3 and TRBJ1-3, with D unresolved. The CDR3 length is 13 residues. Germline CDR1 MNHEY, CDR2 SVGEGT. The ends were cut back, 8 bases at V and 2 bases at J, with 10 bases in the middle. The CDR3 reads CASRPTAGNTIYF. The CDR3 DNA, read in part, is TGTGCCAGCCGACCGACTGCTGGAAACACC.

This clone has at least ten counts. The read gets to within 3 residues of the CDR3 end, and the germline J gene fills in the rest. V is TRBV2 and J is TRBJ1-3; perhaps TRBD1 as D (5 bases). Germline CDR1 is SNHLY and CDR2 is FYNNEI. The CDR3 extends over 13 amino acids. V was pared by 8 bases and J by 2 bases, with 10 bases between. The CDR3 loop is CASAQGAGNTIYF. CDR3 DNA (partial): TGTGCCAGCGCTCAGGGTGCTGGAAACACC.

This clone was recorded many times. The read stops 3 residues short of the end of the CDR3; the missing end is completed from the germline J gene. The chain is built from TRBV2 and TRBJ2-1; TRBD2 agrees at 7 bases. CDR3 length: 15 amino acids. Germline V gene data show CDR1 as SNHLY and CDR2 as FYNNEI. With 2 bases clipped from V and 8 bases from J, the junction kept 9 bases outside the gene matches. CDR3 bases read: TGTGCCAGCAGTGAATCGGCGGGAGTAGTTCATGAG. Translation gives CASSESAGVVHE. The complete CDR3 sequence is CASSESAGVVHEQFF. The variable domain in full, with the rest retrieved from reference TRBV2 and TRBJ2-1, is EPEVTQTPSHQVTQMGQEVILRCVPISNHLYFYWYRQILGQKVEFLVSFYNNEISEKSEIFDDQFSVERPDGSNFTLKIRSTKLEDSAMYFCASSESAGVVHEQFFGPGTRLTVL.

This clone occurred many times. The missing CDR3 end, 3 residues past where the read stops, is filled in from the germline J gene. The genes are TRBV7-6 and TRBJ2-2, with D perhaps TRBD1 (6 bases). This CDR3 comprises 17 residues. Per the germline V gene, CDR1 is SGHVS and CDR2 is FNYEAQ. V lost 1 base, J lost 2 bases, and 14 bases lay in between. CDR3 bases read: TGTGCCAGCAGCTTAGAGTCGCGGACAGCCAACACCGGGGAG. Residues: CASSLESRTANTGE. Given in full, the CDR3 is CASSLESRTANTGELFF. The complete variable domain, with remaining parts taken from reference TRBV7-6 and TRBJ2-2, reads GAGVSQSPRYKVTKRGQDVALRCDPISGHVSLYWYRQALGQGPEFLTYFNYEAQQDKSGLPNDRFSAERPEGSISTLTIQRTEQRDSAMYRCASSLESRTANTGELFFGEGSRLTVL.

This clone was counted a few times. The CDR3 end falls 3 residues outside the read, so it is completed with the germline J gene. The V and J genes are TRBV7-9 and TRBJ2-7; 10 nucleotides match TRBD1. Germline V CDR1 and CDR2: SEHNR, FQNEAQ (reference sequence). This CDR3 is built from 14 residues. Incomplete CDR3 DNA: TGTTCCGGCAGAGGGACAGGGGACCCCTACGAG. Protein: CSGRGTGDPYE. The complete CDR3 reads CSGRGTGDPYEQYF.

This clone has ten or more counts. The sequence runs out 3 residues before the end of the CDR3; the remainder is reconstructed from the germline J gene. The chain employs TRBV20-1 and TRBJ2-5; D may be TRBD2 (5 bases). Germline lookup yields CDR1 DFQATT and CDR2 SNEGSKA (reference sequence). This CDR3 region has 13 residues. V was pared by 1 base and J by 4 bases, with 10 bases between. CDR3 DNA (partial): TGCAGTGCTAGAGTGGCTCGGGGAGAGACC. It yields the protein CSARVARGET. In full, the CDR3 reads CSARVARGETQYF.

This clone was observed many times. The read halts 3 residues ahead of the CDR3 end, with the missing end drawn from the germline J gene. The V gene is TRBV6-2 or TRBV6-3, the J gene TRBJ2-5; possibly TRBD2 for D (6 bases). CDR3 length: 14 amino acids. V lost 5 bases, J lost 0 bases, and 10 bases lay in between. Germline V gene sequence: CDR1 MNHEY, CDR2 SVGEGT. This CDR3 reads CASSRWGDQETQYF. The DNA read from the CDR3 is TGTGCCAGCAGTAGGTGGGGGGACCAAGAGACC.

Comments on this clone: The read terminates 3 residues ahead of where the CDR3 ends, so the germline J gene completes it. The J gene is TRBJ1-1, the V gene TRBV7-9; no reliable D call. CDR1 and CDR2 (germline): SEHNR, FQNEAQ (reference sequence). This CDR3 contains 15 residues. The CDR3 protein is CASSFLLQAEQSAFF. The CDR3 bases that were read are TGTGCCAGCAGCTTCCTATTGCAGGCTGAACAGTCG. Filled out from reference TRBV7-9 and TRBJ1-1, the complete variable domain reads DTGVSQNPRHKITKRGQNVTFRCDPISEHNRLYWYRQTLGQGPEFLTYFQNEAQLEKSRLLSDRFSAERPKGSFSTLEIQRTEQGDSAMYLCASSFLLQAEQSAFFGQGTRLTVV.

Ten or more counts support this clone. With the read ending 3 residues before the CDR3 end, the germline J gene is used to fill in that end. The genes are TRBV7-9 and TRBJ1-6, with D possibly TRBD1 on 5 matching bases. From germline, CDR1 is SEHNR and CDR2 FQNEAQ (reference sequence). V was trimmed by 6 bases and J by 0 bases, leaving 9 bases between them. This CDR3 comprises 15 residues. The CDR3 loop is CASSDSSSYNSPLHF. CDR3 bases read: TGTGCCAGCAGTGACAGTAGCTCCTATAATTCACCC.

This clone was detected many times. Read coverage stops 3 residues before the CDR3 terminus; the germline J gene supplies the remainder. The chain has TRBV12-3 or TRBV12-4 and TRBJ2-3, with a weak D call TRBD2 (5 bases). The CDR3 has 15 amino acids. With 6 bases removed from V and 8 bases from J, the gap between germline ends came to 21 bases. CDR3 DNA (partial): TGTGCCAGCAGCCAAACTAGTCTATTAGGTGGTACG. Protein: CASSQTSLLGGT. The full CDR3 protein is CASSQTSLLGGTQYF.

In its sample, this clone was seen many times. Read data end 3 residues before the CDR3 end; the end is taken from the germline J gene. The rearrangement links TRBV30 to TRBJ1-1; a weak D match, TRBD1 (6 bases). The CDR3 length is 15 residues. Per the germline V gene, CDR1 is GTSNPN and CDR2 is SVGIG (reference sequence). Trimming shortened V by 2 bases and J by 4 bases, and 17 bases separated the two germline ends. The sequenced part of the CDR3 DNA is TGTGCCTGGAGTCGTTTGGGGCAGGGGAGCACTGAA. This codes for CAWSRLGQGSTE. The whole CDR3 sequence is CAWSRLGQGSTEAFF.

This clone was detected ten times or more. The read comes to an end 3 residues before the CDR3 does, leaving the germline J gene to fill in the end. The same CDR3 can be traced to other DNA sequences in this sample. The gene calls are TRBV20-1 and TRBJ1-2, with D uncertain. The germline gives CDR1 DFQATT, CDR2 SNEGSKA (reference sequence). The CDR3 extends over 12 amino acids. The V and J ends lost 2 bases and 3 bases respectively, with 7 bases between them. The part of the CDR3 DNA that was read is TGCAGTGCTAGAAATACGGACTATGGC. It yields the protein CSARNTDYG. The entire CDR3 sequence reads CSARNTDYGYTF.

This clone was counted at least ten times. With the read ending 3 residues before the CDR3 end, the germline J gene is used to fill in that end. The chain is built from TRBV11-2 and TRBJ2-3, with TRBD2 matching 9 bases. The germline gives CDR1 SGHAT, CDR2 FQNNGV. J was trimmed by 6 bases and V by 5 bases; bases with no gene match: 9. There are 15 residues in the CDR3. The sequenced part of the CDR3 DNA is TGTGCCAGCAGCGGGTGGGGCGGGGGGGTGGATACG. Translating gives CASSGWGGGVDT. The CDR3 reads in full as CASSGWGGGVDTQYF.

This clone was recorded many times. The read finishes 3 residues shy of the CDR3 end, and the germline J gene is used to complete it. The sample holds other DNA sequences that translate to the same CDR3. V usage is TRBV7-9 and J usage is TRBJ1-3; possibly TRBD1 for D (5 bases). Germline assignment: CDR1 SEHNR and CDR2 FQNEAQ (reference sequence). This CDR3 is 13 amino acids long. V dropped 6 bases and J dropped 2 bases, with 8 bases sitting between them. The CDR3 bases that were read are TGTGCCAGCAGGACAGTTACTGGAAACACC. This gives the protein CASRTVTGNT. The CDR3, in full, reads CASRTVTGNTIYF.

Ten or more counts support this clone. The read falls 3 residues short of the CDR3 end, and the missing part is taken from the germline J gene. The chain couples TRBV12-5 to TRBJ2-1, with D possibly TRBD2 on 7 matching bases. This CDR3 is built from 13 residues. With 3 bases removed from V and 8 bases from J, the gap between germline ends came to 11 bases. Looked up from germline, CDR1 is LGHNT and CDR2 is FRNRAP. This CDR3 reads CASGLRGGHEQFF. Incomplete CDR3 DNA: TGTGCTAGTGGTTTAAGGGGGGGCCATGAG.

This clone has just a few counts. With the read ending 3 residues before the CDR3 end, the germline J gene is used to fill in that end. J is TRBJ1-2 and V is TRBV19, with 8 bases fitting TRBD1. Germline CDR1 LNHDA, CDR2 SQIVND (reference sequence). This CDR3 contains 15 residues. The CDR3 here is CASSSGTGGAYDYTF. CDR3 DNA, as far as it was read: TGTGCCAGTAGTTCCGGGACAGGTGGGGCCTACGAC.

This clone was counted at least ten times. Its ends do not fully match the called genes, so a read error is possible. The CDR3 region is CASNVDASGTDTQYF. Partial CDR3 DNA: TGTGCCAGCAACGTAGACGCTAGCGGCACAGATACG. The V and J genes are TRBV9 and TRBJ2-3, with D possibly TRBD2 on 6 matching bases. Read data end 3 residues before the CDR3 end; the end is taken from the germline J gene. Germline loops: CDR1 SGDLS, CDR2 YYNGEE. This CDR3 is built from 15 residues.

This clone was observed many times. The read gets to within 3 residues of the CDR3 end, and the germline J gene fills in the rest. The chain has TRBV2 and TRBJ2-1, with D possibly being TRBD1 (6 bases). This CDR3 is 15 amino acids long. The V and J ends lost 5 bases and 4 bases respectively, with 15 bases between them. Germline lookup yields CDR1 SNHLY and CDR2 FYNNEI. The CDR3 loop is CASSRPQGSYNEQFF. The CDR3 bases that were read are TGTGCCAGCAGTCGCCCGCAGGGGTCATACAATGAG. Together with reference TRBV2 and TRBJ2-1, the CDR3 gives the full variable domain: EPEVTQTPSHQVTQMGQEVILRCVPISNHLYFYWYRQILGQKVEFLVSFYNNEISEKSEIFDDQFSVERPDGSNFTLKIRSTKLEDSAMYFCASSRPQGSYNEQFFGPGTRLTVL.

This clone has a count of ten or more. Read data end 3 residues before the CDR3 end; the end is taken from the germline J gene. The J gene is TRBJ1-2, the V gene TRBV7-2; 10 bases are shared with TRBD1. The CDR3 contains 13 residues. Germline-derived CDR1 and CDR2 are SGHTA and FQGNSA. The sequenced part of the CDR3 DNA is TGTGCCAGCAGCTCGGACAGGGGGGGAGGC. This translates into CASSSDRGGG. The whole CDR3 sequence reads CASSSDRGGGYTF.

Within the sample, this clone is medium-sized (0.01 to 0.1%). The DNA ends 3 residues before the CDR3 does, and the rest of the CDR3 is filled in from the germline J gene. The chain links TRBV6-2 or TRBV6-3 to TRBJ2-6; a weak D match, TRBD1 (8 bases). The CDR3 has 16 amino acids. CDR1 is MNHEY and CDR2 is SVGEGT in the germline V gene. V gave up 7 bases and J gave up 2 bases, with 15 bases separating them. The CDR3 sequence is CASIHRGGTGANVLTF. The covered CDR3 bases are TGTGCCAGCATCCACAGGGGGGGGACTGGGGCCAACGTC.

This clone was recorded at least ten times. The CDR3 region is CASSLVVGGGRADTQYF. The CDR3 DNA, read in part, is TGCGCCAGCAGCTTGGTAGTAGGCGGCGGGAGGGCGGATACG. The gene calls are TRBV5-1 and TRBJ2-3; 9 bases align to TRBD2. The read is 3 residues too short to cover the CDR3 end, so that end is filled in from the germline J gene. The CDR3 sequence is 17 residues long. The germline gives CDR1 SGHRS, CDR2 YFSETQ. Losses at the gene ends were 0 bases for V and 6 bases for J; bases not matched to a gene: 11.

This clone was found many times. The CDR3 end falls 3 residues outside the read, so it is completed with the germline J gene. This chain joins TRBV3-1 (or the pseudogene TRBV3-2) and TRBJ2-1; D perhaps matches TRBD2 (5 bases). Trimming took 0 bases from V and 4 from J, leaving 13 bases between them. This CDR3 is 16 amino acids long. The germline gives CDR1 LGHDT, CDR2 YNNKEL (reference sequence). The CDR3 region is CASSQDLEEGYNEQFF. CDR3 DNA (partial): TGTGCCAGCAGCCAAGATCTTGAAGAGGGTTACAATGAG.

This clone was seen many times. The CDR3 is cut off 3 residues early in the read; its end comes from the germline J gene. This chain uses TRBV20-1 with TRBJ2-2; 14 nucleotides line up with TRBD2. V lost 6 bases, J lost 1 base, and 4 bases stayed unmatched. This CDR3 is built from 16 residues. CDR1 and CDR2 (germline): DFQATT, SNEGSKA (reference sequence). The covered CDR3 bases are TGCAGTGCGCGGACTAGCGGGAGGAGGAACACCGGGGAG. This codes for CSARTSGRRNTGE. The full CDR3 protein is CSARTSGRRNTGELFF.

This clone was seen many times. The read finishes 3 residues shy of the CDR3 end, and the germline J gene is used to complete it. V and J are TRBV30 and TRBJ2-2, with D perhaps matching TRBD1 (5 bases). Germline V gene sequence: CDR1 GTSNPN, CDR2 SVGIG (reference sequence). The CDR3 has 15 amino acids. CDR3 protein: CAWSPPTATNEKLFF. CDR3 DNA, as far as it was read: TGTGCCTGGAGTCCCCCGACAGCAACTAATGAAAAG.

This clone appeared many times. The read is 3 residues too short to cover the CDR3 end, so that end is filled in from the germline J gene. This chain uses TRBV7-9 with TRBJ1-2; D is possibly TRBD1 (6 bases). The CDR3 has 14 residues. With 2 bases removed from V and 5 bases from J, the gap between germline ends came to 12 bases. Germline CDR1 reads SEHNR; CDR2 reads FQNEAQ (reference sequence). The sequenced CDR3 bases are TGTGCCAGCAGCTTATCGGGCAGGGGATATGGC. Amino acids: CASSLSGRGYG. In full, the CDR3 is CASSLSGRGYGYTF.

At least ten counts were recorded for this clone. The CDR3 end falls 3 residues outside the read, so it is completed with the germline J gene. The chain has TRBV20-1 and TRBJ2-1, with no clear D. The germline gives CDR1 DFQATT, CDR2 SNEGSKA (reference sequence). This CDR3 has 15 amino acids. V shed 2 bases and J shed 5 bases, with 16 bases lying between them. This CDR3 reads CSARTTRVTNNEQFF. The sequenced CDR3 bases are TGCAGTGCTAGAACTACCCGGGTCACTAACAATGAG.

This clone came up many times. The CDR3 end falls 3 residues outside the read, so it is completed with the germline J gene. The chain recombines TRBV7-9 with TRBJ1-1, with a weak D call TRBD1 (5 bases). CDR3 length: 12 residues. Germline V lookup: CDR1 SEHNR, CDR2 FQNEAQ (reference sequence). The CDR3 region is CASSPADRQAFF. The CDR3 bases that were read are TGTGCCAGCAGCCCTGCTGACAGACAA.

This clone was counted many times. This may be a read error, as it is one base from a much larger clone. The read gets to within 3 residues of the CDR3 end, and the germline J gene fills in the rest. The chain joins TRBV4-1 to TRBJ1-4; TRBD1 is a possible D gene (5 bases). CDR1 and CDR2 (germline): MGHRA, YSYEKL. CDR3 length equals 18 residues. The CDR3: CASSLVFAGGSGANVLFF. Partial CDR3 DNA: TGCGCCAGCAGCCTTGTCTTTGCGGGGGGGTCTGGGGCCAACGTA.

The table lists this clone with many counts. From the germline J gene comes the end of the CDR3, since the read stops 3 residues before it. The rearrangement joins TRBV20-1 to TRBJ2-7; 11 bases are a match to TRBD2. Germline assignment: CDR1 DFQATT and CDR2 SNEGSKA (reference sequence). The junction had 5 bases not matched to a gene; V was cut back by 0 bases and J by 4 bases. The CDR3 contains 15 residues. Here the CDR3 reads CSARDRTSGWYEQYF. The CDR3 DNA, read in part, is TGCAGTGCTAGAGATAGGACTAGCGGGTGGTACGAG.

This clone has at least ten counts. The read terminates 3 residues ahead of where the CDR3 ends, so the germline J gene completes it. J is TRBJ2-3 and V is TRBV20-1; D is uncertain. CDR1 and CDR2 (germline): DFQATT, SNEGSKA (reference sequence). This CDR3 region has 15 residues. V was clipped by 6 bases and J by 3 bases, with 19 bases between them. The part of the CDR3 DNA that was read is TGCAGTGCCTCTCGAAGGCCCATCCGTACAGATACG. Protein product: CSASRRPIRTDT. The complete CDR3 protein is CSASRRPIRTDTQYF.

The sample holds many counts of this clone. The read ends 3 residues shy of where the CDR3 ends; the end is completed using the germline J gene. The rearrangement links TRBV20-1 to TRBJ1-1; a possible D gene is TRBD1 (6 bases). V was cut by 6 bases and J by 3 bases, with 11 bases left in between. Germline V gene data show CDR1 as DFQATT and CDR2 as SNEGSKA (reference sequence). CDR3 length: 12 amino acids. CDR3: CSAHGQYTEAFF. The sequenced CDR3 bases are TGCAGTGCGCATGGACAGTACACTGAA.